This T cell receptor (beta chain) was obtained from a study of blood T cell repertoires in COVID-19. Authors' processing steps: Scientists estimated how many nucleated cells there were by amplifying reference gene primers. Generated by immunoSEQ multiplex PCR, the TCRdb table keeps only in-frame clones and is missing some. That table furnishes V, J and clone size, whereas the DNA furnished D and trimming. This table holds approximately 150,000 clones, around 86% found once. Trimming took 0 bases from V and 0 from J, leaving 5 bases between them. The CDR3 runs to 14 residues. Per germline, CDR1 SNHLY and CDR2 FYNNEI.

This chain joins TRBV2 and TRBJ1-1; no clear D gene. The sample was peripheral blood. This receptor was taken from a man in his fifties who had recovered from COVID-19. CDR3 nucleotides: TGTGCCAGCAGTGAAGCCGTTATGAACACTGAAGCTTTCTTT. Encoded protein: CASSEAVMNTEAFF.